Listed below are T cell receptor beta chains from one sample, sequenced in a study of blood T cells in healthy people across ages. TCRdb recomputed calls from the 5' RACE reads with MiXCR, one row per CDR3 protein. The sample contains roughly 2 million distinct CDR3 sequences, about 49% of which appear only once. Sequencing was performed on blood. The receptors stem from a woman aged 40 to 50 in good health. The CDR3 runs from the conserved cysteine through the conserved F or W. A D gene is named only where the DNA matches it firmly. Rows give clone size only sometimes, using once, few, many, or a class for an expanded clone.

j_call v_call d_call clone_size cdr3_aa cdr3_nt
TRBJ2-1 TRBV20-1 - few CSARFGGLNEQFF TGCAGTGCTAGATTTGGGGGTCTCAATGAGCAGTTCTTC
TRBJ1-6 TRBV6-8 TRBD1 - CASSPGTGESPLHF TGTGCCAGCAGCCCCGGGACAGGGGAGTCACCCCTCCACTTT
TRBJ2-1 TRBV6-5 - few CASSYYSRQFF TGTGCCAGCAGTTACTACTCTAGGCAGTTCTTC
TRBJ2-7 TRBV6-2/TRBV6-3 - - CASSFAGAIPYEQYF TGTGCCAGCAGTTTCGCAGGGGCGATCCCCTACGAGCAGTACTTC
TRBJ2-5 TRBV28 - - CASNTVGAPGETQYF TGTGCCAGCAACACTGTCGGGGCCCCAGGAGAGACCCAGTACTTC
TRBJ2-5 TRBV5-1 - few CASRPGPIEETQYF TGCGCCAGCCGACCGGGCCCCATAGAGGAGACCCAGTACTTC
TRBJ2-3 TRBV6-1 TRBD1 - CASSEAGTGYTDTQYF TGTGCCAGCAGTGAAGCCGGGACAGGGTACACAGATACGCAGTATTTT
TRBJ1-2 TRBV6-2/TRBV6-3 - - CASSPDNGGYGYTF TGTGCCAGCAGTCCGGACAATGGGGGCTATGGCTACACCTTC
TRBJ1-5 TRBV20-1 - - CSARIGSNQPQHF TGCAGTGCTAGAATCGGTAGCAATCAGCCCCAGCATTTT
TRBJ1-1 TRBV28 - - CAHGGNTEAFF TGTGCCCACGGGGGGAACACTGAAGCTTTCTTT
TRBJ2-5 TRBV29-1 TRBD1 few CSAATGVGETQYF TGCAGCGCTGCGACAGGGGTTGGAGAGACCCAGTACTTC
TRBJ2-1 TRBV4-3 TRBD2 few CASSQAGLAGGVGEQFF TGCGCCAGCAGCCAAGCGGGACTAGCGGGGGGTGTTGGTGAGCAGTTCTTC
TRBJ1-2 TRBV27 - - CASSLSQQGSAYGYTF TGTGCCAGCAGTTTATCCCAACAGGGATCGGCCTATGGCTACACCTTC
TRBJ2-5 TRBV20-1 - - CSAAQVRQETQYF TGCAGTGCCGCACAGGTTCGACAAGAGACCCAGTACTTC
TRBJ2-1 TRBV2 TRBD2 - CASTETASGLAAYNEQFF TGTGCCAGCACTGAGACAGCTAGTGGACTAGCGGCCTACAATGAGCAGTTCTTC
TRBJ2-5 TRBV12-3/TRBV12-4 TRBD1 - CASSTSGGMKTQYF TGTGCCAGCAGTACATCAGGGGGCATGAAGACCCAGTACTTC
TRBJ2-1 TRBV5-1 TRBD1 few CASSFADRGPGEQFF TGCGCCAGCAGCTTCGCCGACAGGGGGCCGGGTGAGCAGTTCTTC
TRBJ2-1 TRBV7-9 - - CASSLALGASSYNEQFF TGTGCCAGCAGCTTAGCACTAGGGGCCAGCTCCTACAATGAGCAGTTCTTC
TRBJ2-6 TRBV5-6 TRBD1 - CASSPYLDRDSGANVLTF TGTGCCAGCAGCCCATATCTCGACAGGGACTCTGGGGCCAACGTCCTGACTTTC
TRBJ2-1 TRBV6-1 TRBD1 - CASSDRRTGENEQFF TGTGCCAGCAGTGACAGAAGGACAGGGGAAAATGAGCAGTTCTTC
TRBJ1-2 TRBV7-9 TRBD1 - CASRIQGEYGYTF TGTGCCAGCAGGATACAGGGGGAGTATGGCTACACCTTC
TRBJ2-3 TRBV19 - once CASSDGSASTDTQYF TGTGCCAGTAGCGACGGTAGCGCCAGCACAGATACGCAGTATTTT
TRBJ1-2 TRBV7-9 - - CASSPTGVHGYTF TGTGCCAGCAGCCCAACGGGTGTCCATGGCTACACCTTC